One sample yielded the 17 T cell receptor beta chains listed below, sequenced in a study of T cells after yellow fever vaccination. TCRdb recomputed calls from the 5' RACE reads with MiXCR, one row per CDR3 protein. The sample holds about 330,000 distinct CDR3 sequences, roughly 8.6% seen once. This specimen consisted of PBMCs, obtained roughly 47 days after the first yellow fever vaccination. All receptors derive from a man younger than 35 who received the YFV17D yellow fever vaccine.

This clonotype has only a few counts. The chain carries TRBV2 and TRBJ1-1, with a possible D match to TRBD1 (5 bases). The V gene's germline CDR1 is SNHLY and CDR2 FYNNEI. Trimming cost V 6 bases and J 4 bases, with 9 bases left between them. This CDR3 has 12 residues. The CDR3 region is CASRPGLTEAFF. The CDR3 coding sequence is TGTGCCAGCAGACCGGGGCTCACTGAAGCTTTCTTT.

This clonotype was seen a few times. The chain recombines TRBV7-9 with TRBJ1-2; D call uncertain. The CDR3 is 12 residues long. V was clipped by 3 bases and J by 4 bases, with 6 bases between them. CDR1 and CDR2 (germline): SEHNR, FQNEAQ (reference sequence). The CDR3 loop reads CASSLPPYGYTF. The CDR3 nucleotides read TGTGCCAGCAGCTTGCCACCCTATGGCTACACCTTC.

This clonotype was detected a few times. The rearrangement uses TRBV12-3 or TRBV12-4 and TRBJ2-5; D not resolved. V dropped 3 bases and J dropped 2 bases, with 10 bases sitting between them. The length of the CDR3 is 14 residues. CDR3 region: CASSFGVWQETQYF. In DNA form, the CDR3 reads TGTGCCAGCAGTTTTGGGGTGTGGCAAGAGACCCAGTACTTC.

The chain joins TRBV20-1 to TRBJ2-1; D is uncertain. This CDR3 spans 14 amino acids. Trimming took 4 bases from V and 2 from J, leaving 12 bases between them. Germline values: CDR1 DFQATT, CDR2 SNEGSKA (reference sequence). Written as DNA, the CDR3 is TGCAGTGCTACCCAGAGGTTCGCCTACAATGAGCAGTTCTTC. It codes for CSATQRFAYNEQFF.

This clonotype was picked up a small number of times. The V gene is TRBV10-3, the J gene TRBJ2-3, with 7 bases matching TRBD1. The CDR3 totals 15 residues. V lost 6 bases and J lost 4; bases outside the gene matches: 10. Germline values: CDR1 ENHRY, CDR2 SYGVKD. CDR3 sequence reads: CAISETTGSPDTQYF. The CDR3 nucleotides are TGTGCCATCAGCGAGACGACAGGGAGCCCAGATACGCAGTATTTT.

The chain recombines TRBV20-1 with TRBJ1-1; TRBD1 might be the D (5 bases). CDR1 and CDR2 (germline): DFQATT, SNEGSKA (reference sequence). V lost 6 bases and J 10 bases, leaving 18 bases between the germline ends. The CDR3 extends over 12 amino acids. The CDR3: CSATQLDSGAFF. The CDR3 DNA reads as TGCAGTGCGACACAACTAGACAGCGGAGCTTTCTTT.

This clonotype has a count of ten or more. V and J are TRBV4-2 and TRBJ2-5; TRBD1 agrees at 9 bases. The junction had 6 bases not matched to a gene; V was cut back by 5 bases and J by 2 bases. CDR1 and CDR2 from the germline V gene are LGHNA and YNFKEQ. The CDR3 runs 15 residues. The CDR3 protein is CASSYGQGRQETQYF. The CDR3, as DNA: TGTGCCAGCAGCTACGGACAGGGGAGGCAAGAGACCCAGTACTTC.

The chain couples TRBV19 to TRBJ2-3; 7 positions match TRBD1. The CDR3 is 15 residues long. CDR1 is LNHDA and CDR2 is SQIVND in the germline V gene (reference sequence). With V trimmed by 5 bases and J by 2 bases, 7 bases remained unmatched. The CDR3 bases are TGTGCCAGTAGTCCTTGGGACAGAAACACAGATACGCAGTATTTT. This gives the protein CASSPWDRNTDTQYF.

This clonotype was counted only a few times. The chain combines TRBV20-1 with TRBJ2-2; TRBD1 might be the D (5 bases). Germline V gives CDR1 DFQATT, CDR2 SNEGSKA (reference sequence). This CDR3 region has 14 residues. Trimming left V 0 bases short and J 4 bases short, with 9 bases between. CDR3 bases: TGCAGTGCTAGAGATCGACAGACCACCGGGGAGCTGTTTTTT. Encoded protein: CSARDRQTTGELFF.

This clonotype was counted between two and nine times. The chain has TRBV5-1 and TRBJ2-1, with TRBD2 as a possible D gene (5 bases). CDR3 length: 16 amino acids. V was shortened by 5 bases and J by 3 bases, with 18 bases between the two germline ends. Germline V gene lookup returns CDR1 SGHRS and CDR2 YFSETQ. The CDR3 DNA reads TGCGCCAGCAGGACGATGGAGGACTCCAGCTACAATGAGCAGTTCTTC. This sequence encodes CASRTMEDSSYNEQFF. Full variable domain (remainder filled in from reference TRBV5-1 and TRBJ2-1): KAGVTQTPRYLIKTRGQQVTLSCSPISGHRSVSWYQQTPGQGLQFLFEYFSETQRNKGNFPGRFSGRQFSNSRSEMNVSTLELGDSALYLCASRTMEDSSYNEQFFGPGTRLTVL.

The CDR3 sequence is CAWLSGTDTQYF. The CDR3 DNA is TGTGCCTGGCTCTCCGGCACAGATACGCAGTATTTT. The rearrangement uses TRBV30 and TRBJ2-3; D unresolved. The CDR3 runs 12 residues. The V end lost 5 bases, the J end lost 1 base, and 7 bases lay between the germline ends. From germline, CDR1 is GTSNPN and CDR2 SVGIG (reference sequence).

The chain couples TRBV7-8 to TRBJ2-2, with D perhaps TRBD2 (6 bases). The V gene's germline CDR1 is SGHVS and CDR2 FQNEAQ. CDR3 length equals 14 residues. V shed 1 base and J shed 6 bases, with 9 bases lying between them. For the CDR3, the DNA is TGTGCCAGCAGCTTAGTGCGGGGATCCGGGGAGCTGTTTTTT. It encodes CASSLVRGSGELFF.

This clonotype has just a few counts. The DNA of the CDR3 is TGCAGCGTCGACACCGGGACAGGTTCTTCTGGGGCCAACGTCCTGACTTTC. It yields the protein CSVDTGTGSSGANVLTF. The chain uses TRBV29-1 and TRBJ2-6; 8 nucleotides agree with TRBD1. The CDR3 runs to 17 residues. Germline V gives CDR1 SQVTM, CDR2 ANQGSEA. J gave up 1 base and V 6 bases, and 11 bases lay outside the gene matches.

The sample holds a few counts of this clonotype. The J gene is TRBJ2-1, the V gene TRBV25-1; 9 bases align to TRBD2. CDR1 is MGHDK and CDR2 is SYGVNS in the germline V gene. J was trimmed by 7 bases and V by 4 bases; bases with no gene match: 8. CDR3 length: 15 amino acids. CDR3 DNA sequence: TGTGCCAGCAGTGCCTTAGCGGGGGCAGGGAATGAGCAGTTCTTC. As protein: CASSALAGAGNEQFF.

A few counts support this clonotype. The V and J genes are TRBV3-1 and TRBJ1-5, with D maybe TRBD1 (5 bases). V lost 1 base and J lost 0, with 13 bases in between. CDR3 length: 17 amino acids. Germline CDR1 reads LGHDT; CDR2 reads YNNKEL (reference sequence). The CDR3 nucleotides read TGTGCCAGCAGCCAAGTCCCCGGACACTATAGCAATCAGCCCCAGCATTTT. The encoded protein is CASSQVPGHYSNQPQHF.

This clonotype was observed many times. The chain couples TRBV12-3 or TRBV12-4 to TRBJ1-1, with TRBD1 as a possible D gene (6 bases). The CDR3 is made up of 16 amino acids. Trimming shortened V by 6 bases and J by 0 bases, and 17 bases separated the two germline ends. Written as DNA, the CDR3 is TGTGCCAGCAGATACCCGCAGGGGCCCATGAACACTGAAGCTTTCTTT. Translating gives CASRYPQGPMNTEAFF.

This clonotype was detected only a few times. The chain recombines TRBV7-2 with TRBJ2-7; D may be TRBD1 or TRBD2 (5 bases each). The CDR3 extends over 16 amino acids. The germline V and J ends were trimmed by 5 bases and 3 bases, with 20 bases remaining between them. Germline CDR1 and CDR2: SGHTA and FQGNSA. The CDR3 is CASSLRYLRDHYEQYF. CDR3 nucleotide sequence: TGTGCCAGCAGCCTCCGATACCTCCGGGACCACTACGAGCAGTACTTC.